These T cell receptor beta chains were read from a single sample in a study of cytotoxic CD8 clonotypes in ibrutinib-treated CLL. This table comes from immunoSEQ multiplex PCR, and its TCRdb copy is limited to in-frame clones, with some not included. The sample includes about 180,000 clones, about 80% of them seen just once. Specimen: PBMCs, collected after 24 months of ibrutinib treatment. The receptor set was obtained from a human donor with chronic lymphocytic leukemia. Both conserved end residues are part of each CDR3. The order of the fields is D gene, J gene, V gene, clone size, CDR3 protein, CDR3 DNA. A D gene is named only where the DNA matches it firmly. Clone size is not always given. Where it is, it says once, few, many or a class for expanded clones.

d_gene: .
j_gene: TRBJ1-1
v_gene: TRBV28
abundance: .
CDR3aa: CASSYTGKWTEAFF
CDR3nt: TGTGCCAGCAGTTACACGGGAAAATGGACTGAAGCTTTCTTT

d_gene: .
j_gene: TRBJ1-1
v_gene: TRBV5-4
abundance: .
CDR3aa: CASSWGREAEAFF
CDR3nt: TGTGCCAGCAGCTGGGGCCGTGAAGCTGAAGCTTTCTTT

d_gene: .
j_gene: TRBJ1-2
v_gene: TRBV10-3
abundance: .
CDR3aa: CAISEWSYGYTF
CDR3nt: TGTGCCATCAGTGAATGGAGCTATGGCTACACCTTC

d_gene: TRBD1
j_gene: TRBJ1-4
v_gene: TRBV19
abundance: .
CDR3aa: CASTRDRRFNEKLFF
CDR3nt: TGTGCCAGTACTAGGGACAGGCGATTTAATGAAAAACTGTTTTTT

d_gene: .
j_gene: TRBJ1-4
v_gene: TRBV19
abundance: .
CDR3aa: CASTLSRGMGEKLFF
CDR3nt: TGTGCCAGTACCCTTTCTCGGGGTATGGGCGAAAAACTGTTTTTT

d_gene: TRBD2
j_gene: TRBJ2-3
v_gene: TRBV5-1
abundance: .
CDR3aa: CASSSIPLAGGPGDTQYF
CDR3nt: TGCGCCAGCAGCTCCATCCCCCTAGCGGGGGGGCCGGGAGATACGCAGTATTTT

d_gene: .
j_gene: TRBJ1-2
v_gene: TRBV6-5
abundance: .
CDR3aa: CASSYDQGGNGYTF
CDR3nt: TGTGCCAGCAGTTACGATCAGGGAGGGAATGGCTACACCTTC

d_gene: TRBD1
j_gene: TRBJ1-2
v_gene: TRBV7-8
abundance: .
CDR3aa: CASSPRTGGRYTF
CDR3nt: TGTGCCAGCAGCCCGCGGACAGGGGGAAGGTACACCTTC

d_gene: TRBD1
j_gene: TRBJ2-7
v_gene: TRBV30
abundance: .
CDR3aa: CALHDRGLNEQYF
CDR3nt: TGTGCCTTGCATGACAGGGGGCTTAACGAGCAGTACTTC

d_gene: TRBD1
j_gene: TRBJ1-1
v_gene: TRBV5-1
abundance: .
CDR3aa: CASSDRERWGTEAFF
CDR3nt: TGCGCCAGCTCTGACAGGGAGAGGTGGGGCACTGAAGCTTTCTTT

d_gene: .
j_gene: TRBJ2-5
v_gene: TRBV12-5
abundance: .
CDR3aa: CASGLGGVGTQYF
CDR3nt: TGTGCTAGTGGCCTGGGAGGAGTTGGGACCCAGTACTTC

d_gene: .
j_gene: TRBJ2-7
v_gene: TRBV10-1
abundance: .
CDR3aa: CATNPKTWYEQYF
CDR3nt: TGCGCCACCAATCCTAAGACGTGGTACGAGCAGTACTTC

d_gene: .
j_gene: TRBJ1-2
v_gene: TRBV6-5
abundance: .
CDR3aa: CASSYSWTNKGYTF
CDR3nt: TGTGCCAGCAGTTACTCCTGGACAAACAAAGGCTACACCTTC

d_gene: TRBD2
j_gene: TRBJ2-1
v_gene: TRBV4-2
abundance: .
CDR3aa: CASSHLSGSSYNEQFF
CDR3nt: TGTGCCAGCAGCCACCTTAGCGGGAGCTCCTACAATGAGCAGTTCTTC

d_gene: .
j_gene: TRBJ2-5
v_gene: TRBV28
abundance: once
CDR3aa: CASSTYKTGIQETQYF
CDR3nt: TGTGCCAGCAGTACCTACAAAACAGGGATCCAAGAGACCCAGTACTTC

d_gene: .
j_gene: TRBJ1-6
v_gene: TRBV27
abundance: .
CDR3aa: CASSPEQGRLYNSPLHF
CDR3nt: TGTGCCAGCAGCCCCGAGCAGGGAAGGTTATATAATTCACCCCTCCACTTT

d_gene: .
j_gene: TRBJ1-2
v_gene: TRBV30
abundance: .
CDR3aa: CAWSRASNYGYTF
CDR3nt: TGTGCCTGGAGCCGGGCCAGTAACTATGGCTACACCTTC

d_gene: .
j_gene: TRBJ1-4
v_gene: TRBV28
abundance: few
CDR3aa: CASISTMASNEKLFF
CDR3nt: TGTGCCAGTATTTCCACCATGGCAAGTAATGAAAAACTGTTTTTT

d_gene: .
j_gene: TRBJ2-2
v_gene: TRBV11-3
abundance: .
CDR3aa: CASSPRGSRNTGELFF
CDR3nt: TGTGCCAGCAGCCCCCGGGGTAGCCGGAACACCGGGGAGCTGTTTTTT

d_gene: .
j_gene: TRBJ1-1
v_gene: TRBV6-5
abundance: .
CDR3aa: CASSLIRVTEAFF
CDR3nt: TGTGCCAGCAGTTTGATAAGAGTCACTGAAGCTTTCTTT

d_gene: .
j_gene: TRBJ2-3
v_gene: TRBV9
abundance: .
CDR3aa: CASKKGAGRADTQYF
CDR3nt: TGTGCCAGCAAAAAGGGGGCGGGAAGGGCAGATACGCAGTATTTT

d_gene: .
j_gene: TRBJ1-3
v_gene: TRBV6-5
abundance: .
CDR3aa: CASSSGLSGNTIYF
CDR3nt: TGTGCCAGCAGCTCAGGGCTCTCTGGAAACACCATATATTTT

d_gene: .
j_gene: TRBJ2-2
v_gene: TRBV4-3
abundance: .
CDR3aa: CASSQAGGGSTGELFF
CDR3nt: TGCGCCAGCAGCCAAGCTGGCGGAGGGAGCACCGGGGAGCTGTTTTTT

d_gene: TRBD2
j_gene: TRBJ2-1
v_gene: TRBV7-2
abundance: .
CDR3aa: CASSLQLAGGRNEQFF
CDR3nt: TGTGCCAGCAGCTTACAACTAGCGGGAGGGCGTAATGAGCAGTTCTTC

d_gene: .
j_gene: TRBJ1-4
v_gene: TRBV10-1
abundance: .
CDR3aa: CASSAGINEKLFF
CDR3nt: TGCGCCAGCAGTGCGGGGATTAATGAAAAACTGTTTTTT

d_gene: TRBD1
j_gene: TRBJ1-1
v_gene: TRBV5-1
abundance: .
CDR3aa: CASRNRGQAFF
CDR3nt: TGCGCCAGCAGAAACAGGGGGCAAGCTTTCTTT

d_gene: .
j_gene: TRBJ1-3
v_gene: TRBV13
abundance: .
CDR3aa: CASTRRVTGNTIYF
CDR3nt: TGTGCCAGCACCCGAAGGGTAACTGGAAACACCATATATTTT

d_gene: TRBD1
j_gene: TRBJ1-2
v_gene: TRBV7-2
abundance: .
CDR3aa: CASSPRLTGDLYGYTF
CDR3nt: TGTGCCAGCAGCCCGAGATTGACAGGGGATCTCTATGGCTACACCTTC

d_gene: .
j_gene: TRBJ1-1
v_gene: TRBV18
abundance: .
CDR3aa: CASSPPDRTPEAFF
CDR3nt: TGTGCCAGCTCACCACCTGACAGAACCCCTGAAGCTTTCTTT

d_gene: .
j_gene: TRBJ1-2
v_gene: TRBV25-1
abundance: .
CDR3aa: CASSELGTSIGYTF
CDR3nt: TGTGCCAGCAGTGAATTAGGGACCTCTATTGGCTACACCTTC

d_gene: .
j_gene: TRBJ1-1
v_gene: TRBV7-9
abundance: .
CDR3aa: CASSRGAREAFF
CDR3nt: TGTGCCAGCAGCCGAGGGGCTCGCGAAGCTTTCTTT

d_gene: TRBD1
j_gene: TRBJ2-7
v_gene: TRBV4-3
abundance: .
CDR3aa: CASSQARQGTLYEQYF
CDR3nt: TGCGCCAGCAGCCAAGCAAGACAGGGTACACTCTACGAGCAGTACTTC

d_gene: .
j_gene: TRBJ1-6
v_gene: TRBV5-5
abundance: .
CDR3aa: CASSYDEAPLHF
CDR3nt: TGTGCCAGCAGCTACGACGAGGCACCCCTCCACTTT

d_gene: .
j_gene: TRBJ1-1
v_gene: TRBV28
abundance: .
CDR3aa: CATESGMNTEAFF
CDR3nt: TGTGCCACCGAGAGCGGAATGAACACTGAAGCTTTCTTT

d_gene: .
j_gene: TRBJ2-7
v_gene: TRBV7-8
abundance: .
CDR3aa: CASSSRGHEQYF
CDR3nt: TGTGCCAGCAGCTCGCGAGGCCACGAGCAGTACTTC

d_gene: .
j_gene: TRBJ2-5
v_gene: TRBV5-5
abundance: .
CDR3aa: CASSSGLFQETQYF
CDR3nt: TGTGCCAGCAGCTCCGGATTATTTCAAGAGACCCAGTACTTC

d_gene: .
j_gene: TRBJ2-7
v_gene: TRBV5-1
abundance: .
CDR3aa: CASKFAAAGSYEQYF
CDR3nt: TGCGCCAGCAAATTCGCGGCTGCGGGGTCCTACGAGCAGTACTTC

d_gene: TRBD1
j_gene: TRBJ1-5
v_gene: TRBV6-6
abundance: .
CDR3aa: CASSWGTGSDQPQHF
CDR3nt: TGTGCCAGCAGTTGGGGGACAGGGTCGGATCAGCCCCAGCATTTT

d_gene: TRBD1
j_gene: TRBJ1-3
v_gene: TRBV7-9
abundance: .
CDR3aa: CASRTGAGNTIYF
CDR3nt: TGTGCCAGTCGGACAGGGGCTGGAAACACCATATATTTT

d_gene: .
j_gene: TRBJ1-1
v_gene: TRBV10-3
abundance: few
CDR3aa: CAIRNREGTEAFF
CDR3nt: TGTGCCATCAGAAACAGGGAAGGGACTGAAGCTTTCTTT

d_gene: .
j_gene: TRBJ1-5
v_gene: TRBV6-6
abundance: .
CDR3aa: CASSYSGQSNQPQHF
CDR3nt: TGTGCCAGCAGTTACTCAGGGCAGAGCAATCAGCCCCAGCATTTT

d_gene: .
j_gene: TRBJ2-7
v_gene: TRBV5-4
abundance: once
CDR3aa: CASQKTAGERFYEQYF
CDR3nt: TGTGCCAGCCAAAAAACGGCAGGGGAGCGTTTCTACGAGCAGTACTTC

d_gene: .
j_gene: TRBJ1-1
v_gene: TRBV7-5
abundance: .
CDR3aa: CATTMGQANTEAFF
CDR3nt: TGTGCCACAACGATGGGGCAAGCGAACACTGAAGCTTTCTTT

d_gene: TRBD1
j_gene: TRBJ1-5
v_gene: TRBV7-2
abundance: once
CDR3aa: CASSLEQGWQPQHF
CDR3nt: TGTGCCAGCAGCTTAGAACAGGGGTGGCAGCCCCAGCATTTT

d_gene: .
j_gene: TRBJ2-1
v_gene: TRBV12-5
abundance: .
CDR3aa: CASTTGGRTEQFF
CDR3nt: TGTGCTAGTACAACTGGGGGGCGAACGGAGCAGTTCTTC

d_gene: .
j_gene: TRBJ1-6
v_gene: TRBV18
abundance: few
CDR3aa: CASSRGSSYNSPLHF
CDR3nt: TGTGCCAGCTCACGTGGGAGCTCCTATAATTCACCCCTCCACTTT

d_gene: TRBD1
j_gene: TRBJ2-6
v_gene: TRBV2
abundance: once
CDR3aa: CASREQGLGANVLTF
CDR3nt: TGTGCCAGCAGGGAACAGGGGTTAGGGGCCAACGTCCTGACTTTC

d_gene: .
j_gene: TRBJ2-7
v_gene: TRBV9
abundance: .
CDR3aa: CASSVDAISYEQYF
CDR3nt: TGTGCCAGCAGCGTAGATGCGATCTCCTACGAGCAGTACTTC

d_gene: .
j_gene: TRBJ1-5
v_gene: TRBV19
abundance: .
CDR3aa: CASRTRGNSNQPQHF
CDR3nt: TGTGCCAGTAGGACCAGGGGAAATAGCAATCAGCCCCAGCATTTT

d_gene: .
j_gene: TRBJ1-4
v_gene: TRBV23-1
abundance: .
CDR3aa: CASSQSAATNEKLFF
CDR3nt: TGCGCCAGCAGTCAATCGGCGGCAACTAATGAAAAACTGTTTTTT

d_gene: .
j_gene: TRBJ1-1
v_gene: TRBV15
abundance: .
CDR3aa: CATSRVAGQNTEAFF
CDR3nt: TGTGCCACCAGCAGAGTTGCGGGTCAGAACACTGAAGCTTTCTTT

d_gene: TRBD1
j_gene: TRBJ2-2
v_gene: TRBV18
abundance: .
CDR3aa: CASSPPGTGRTGELFF
CDR3nt: TGTGCCAGCTCACCACCGGGGACAGGGCGAACCGGGGAGCTGTTTTTT

d_gene: .
j_gene: TRBJ2-1
v_gene: TRBV6-6
abundance: .
CDR3aa: CASGGVEHNEQFF
CDR3nt: TGTGCCAGCGGCGGGGTAGAGCACAATGAGCAGTTCTTC

d_gene: .
j_gene: TRBJ2-7
v_gene: TRBV5-1
abundance: .
CDR3aa: CASRVGYEQYF
CDR3nt: TGCGCCAGCAGAGTGGGCTACGAGCAGTACTTC

d_gene: .
j_gene: TRBJ1-6
v_gene: TRBV7-3
abundance: .
CDR3aa: CASSLSPGAGSPLHF
CDR3nt: TGTGCCAGCAGCTTGTCACCAGGGGCTGGTTCACCCCTCCACTTT

d_gene: .
j_gene: TRBJ2-1
v_gene: TRBV9
abundance: .
CDR3aa: CASSVGTAGIPYNEQFF
CDR3nt: TGTGCCAGCAGCGTGGGGACAGCGGGGATCCCCTACAATGAGCAGTTCTTC

d_gene: .
j_gene: TRBJ2-5
v_gene: TRBV14
abundance: .
CDR3aa: CASSRELGETQYF
CDR3nt: TGTGCCAGCAGCCGGGAGTTGGGAGAGACCCAGTACTTC

d_gene: .
j_gene: TRBJ2-1
v_gene: TRBV7-2
abundance: .
CDR3aa: CASGLEGGTDEQFF
CDR3nt: TGTGCCAGCGGCCTTGAGGGAGGAACGGATGAGCAGTTCTTC

d_gene: TRBD1
j_gene: TRBJ1-2
v_gene: TRBV10-3
abundance: .
CDR3aa: CAISENPGQGSGYTF
CDR3nt: TGTGCCATCAGTGAAAATCCGGGACAGGGTTCTGGCTACACCTTC

d_gene: .
j_gene: TRBJ2-7
v_gene: TRBV28
abundance: few
CDR3aa: CASGRDSAEQYF
CDR3nt: TGTGCCAGCGGCAGGGATTCCGCCGAGCAGTACTTC